The clone carrying this T cell receptor beta chain was seen only a few times. Its antigen is currently unknown. Semi-nested PCR with Nested Universal Primer A followed constant-region reverse priming of full-length variable regions. TCRdb reprocessed the 5' RACE reads via MiXCR and lists one record per CDR3 protein. The profile shows some 62,000 distinct CDR3 sequences, approximately 29% of them singletons. Study-wide points: Tumor Tregs overlapped most with tumor, then blood, naive CD4+ cells. Tumor memory CD4+ T cell TCR gene usage clustered with blood and lymph node memory CD4+ cells and lymph node naive CD4+ cells.

CD25-based Treg depletion was applied to purified naive CD4+ T cells. With V trimmed by 5 bases and J by 5 bases, 5 bases remained unmatched. Per germline, CDR1 SGHTA and CDR2 FQGTGA. This CDR3 comprises 15 residues. Input material: tumor-infiltrating naive CD4+ T cells sorted from the breast tumor. Subset meaning: naive CD4+ T cells, CD4+CD45RA+CD25-. The clonotype originates from a female donor with breast cancer. This chain connects TRBV7-3 to TRBJ2-5, with TRBD2 matching over 13 bases. CDR3 nucleotides: TGTGCCAGCAGCAGAGGACTAGCGGGGGCGGAGACCCAGTACTTC. It codes for CASSRGLAGAETQYF.